This T cell receptor beta chain derives from a study of sequential checkpoint blockade in melanoma. Study context: First-line arms were nivolumab then ipilimumab, or the reverse, randomized 1:1.

The J segment lost 4 bases and the V segment lost 6 bases, leaving 4 bases of the junction unmatched. Germline V CDR1 and CDR2: SQVTM, ANQGSEA. The CDR3 runs to 12 residues. TCRdb's copy holds only in-frame clones and misses some; the assay was immunoSEQ multiplex PCR. The table includes about 25,000 clones, roughly 81% detected once. Treatment described: randomized to nivolumab then ipilimumab (arm A) or the reverse (arm B). DNA-damaging chemotherapy had not been given to any patient beforehand. From thawed PBMCs, live CD3+CD8+ cells negative for CD19 and CD56 were sorted. The sample in question was CD8+ T cells sorted from blood (inferred from file names), obtained from a patient given nivolumab and ipilimumab in sequence. This TCR was recovered from a human donor with melanoma. The chain is built from TRBV29-1 and TRBJ1-2; 8 bases fit TRBD1. The chain's CDR3 is CSVGQGTYGYTF. The CDR3, as DNA: TGCAGCGTAGGACAGGGTACCTATGGCTACACCTTC.